This T cell receptor (beta chain) was retrieved from a study of low-dose radiotherapy and immunotherapy resistance in tumors. TRAV- and TRBV-specific primers were used for first-strand cDNA, which covered alpha and beta chains. For amplifying TCRs, the PCR ran for about 22 cycles with Phusion, which was used together with a constant-region primer and the adapter on the V primers. TCRdb independently ran MiXCR on the reads; one entry per CDR3 protein. Among more than 90,000 distinct CDR3 sequences listed, less than 25% were seen once. Sample time point: after trial treatment. This sample's treatment: LDRT plus nivolumab, ipilimumab, low-dose cyclophosphamide and aspirin (RACIN trial). This clonotype was found many times. Germline loops: CDR1 MDHEN, CDR2 SYDVKM. The V gene lost 4 bases and the J gene lost 1 base, with 13 bases spanning the gap. The CDR3 length is 15 residues.

V usage is TRBV28 and J usage is TRBJ1-1; no clear D gene. The material was PBMCs, obtained after low-dose radiotherapy plus immunotherapy. The receptor's source is a male donor with prostate cancer. The CDR3 loop is CASSYLLGRNTEAFF. In DNA form, the CDR3 reads TGTGCCAGCAGTTATCTTCTGGGAAGGAACACTGAAGCTTTCTTT.